This T cell receptor (beta chain) comes out of a study of control samples from healthy donors and cancer patients. Some clones are missing from TCRdb's copy, which holds only in-frame ones; the method was immunoSEQ multiplex PCR. The sample has over 110,000 clones, about 88% seen once. The CDR3 extends over 15 amino acids. Germline V CDR1 and CDR2: LNHNV, YYDKDF (reference sequence). Deletions cut 6 bases from V and 3 bases from J, with 15 bases between. The chain employs TRBV15 and TRBJ2-1; the D is unclear. The sequenced sample was blood. The receptor was isolated from a woman aged 25 to 39 in good health. CDR3 amino acids: CATSLGAEYYNEQFF. Here the CDR3 DNA reads TGTGCCACCAGTTTGGGCGCGGAGTACTACAATGAGCAGTTCTTC.